The clone carrying this T cell receptor (beta chain) was seen repeatedly, ten times or more. Its target is unknown. These data originate in a study of identical twins. Study conclusions and caveats: The presence of invariant MAIT and iNKT cells could partly confound analyses of zero-insertion sequences.

The CDR3 has 13 amino acids. V lost 5 bases, J lost 1 base, and 3 bases stayed unmatched. Germline CDR1 is SQVTM and CDR2 is ANQGSEA. TCRdb recomputed calls from the 5' RACE reads with MiXCR, one row per CDR3 protein. The data hold 200,000 to 250,000 distinct CDR3 sequences, with around 7% observed a single time. This same sample was also taken into another study, of yellow fever vaccine responses in identical twins.

The chain combines TRBV29-1 with TRBJ1-1, with 8 bases matching TRBD1. The TCR sequence derives from a woman aged 18-29 years in good health. Input material: memory (CD45RO+) T cells sorted from blood. For the CDR3, the DNA is TGCAGCGTTCCTGGACAGGGGAACACTGAAGCTTTCTTT. Its translation: CSVPGQGNTEAFF.